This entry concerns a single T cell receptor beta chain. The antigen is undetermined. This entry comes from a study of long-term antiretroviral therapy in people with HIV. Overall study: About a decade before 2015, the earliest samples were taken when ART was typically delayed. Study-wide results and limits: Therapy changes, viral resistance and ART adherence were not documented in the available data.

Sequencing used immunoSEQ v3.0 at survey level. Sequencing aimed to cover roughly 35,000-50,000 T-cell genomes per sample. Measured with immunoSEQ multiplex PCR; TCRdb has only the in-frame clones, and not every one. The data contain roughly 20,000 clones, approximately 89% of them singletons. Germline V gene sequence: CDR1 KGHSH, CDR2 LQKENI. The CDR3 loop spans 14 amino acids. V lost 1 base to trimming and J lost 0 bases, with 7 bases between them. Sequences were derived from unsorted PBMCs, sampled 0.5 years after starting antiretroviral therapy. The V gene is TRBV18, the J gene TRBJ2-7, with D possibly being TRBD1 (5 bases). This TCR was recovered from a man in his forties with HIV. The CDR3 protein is CASSPQDTSYEQYF. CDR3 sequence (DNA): TGTGCCAGCTCACCACAGGACACCTCCTACGAGCAGTACTTC.